This T cell receptor beta chain was captured by sequencing in a study of post-analysis software for immune sequencing data. This clonotype was seen a few times. What it binds is not known. Findings and caveats of the study: Strong same-batch co-clustering of samples appeared with F measure clustering. Significantly lower normalized Chao1 diversity was seen in multiple sclerosis patients than in controls. Five TRBV segments appeared more often in patients than in controls, and TRBV5-6, TRBV5-1 and TRBV20-1 were among these.

CDR3 size: 14 residues. Germline V gene lookup returns CDR1 SGHRS and CDR2 YFSETQ. V lost 4 bases, J lost 1 base, and 12 bases lay in between. Unique molecular identifiers tagged the TCR beta cDNA libraries. Yield was roughly 0.5 million cDNA molecules from roughly 0.93 to 9.6 million T cells. TCRdb reprocessed the PCR reads with MiXCR, giving one entry per CDR3 protein. The repertoire has 750,000 to 950,000 distinct CDR3 sequences, roughly 50% of them found once; the top ten carry roughly 4.4%. The V and J genes are TRBV5-1 and TRBJ2-7, with D tentatively TRBD1 (5 bases). This clonotype was obtained from a girl aged 5-17 years with multiple sclerosis. The sample was blood. CDR3 nucleotides: TGCGCCAGCAGCCCGGCAGGGCAGTCCTACGAGCAGTACTTC. Translation: CASSPAGQSYEQYF.